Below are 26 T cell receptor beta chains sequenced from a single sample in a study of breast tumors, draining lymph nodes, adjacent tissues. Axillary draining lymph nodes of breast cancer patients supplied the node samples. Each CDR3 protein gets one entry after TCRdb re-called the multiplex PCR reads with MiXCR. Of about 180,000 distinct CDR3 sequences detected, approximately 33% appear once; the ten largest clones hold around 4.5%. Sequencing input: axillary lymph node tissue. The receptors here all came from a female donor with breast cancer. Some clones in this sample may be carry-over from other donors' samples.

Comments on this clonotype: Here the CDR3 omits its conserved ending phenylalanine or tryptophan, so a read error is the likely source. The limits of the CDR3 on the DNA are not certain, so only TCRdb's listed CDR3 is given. CDR3 residues: CASSPREESIR. This chain joins TRBV7-8 and TRBJ2-2; TRBD1 was called by the table and not checked on the DNA. The CDR3 is 11 residues long, ends included. Germline CDR1 reads SGHVS; CDR2 reads FQNEAQ.

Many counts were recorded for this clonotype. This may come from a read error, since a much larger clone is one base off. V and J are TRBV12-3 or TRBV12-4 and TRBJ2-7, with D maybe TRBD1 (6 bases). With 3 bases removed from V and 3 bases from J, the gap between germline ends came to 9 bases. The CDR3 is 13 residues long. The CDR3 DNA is TGTGCCAGCAGTTTCCAGGGGAACTACGAGCAGTACTTC. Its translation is CASSFQGNYEQYF.

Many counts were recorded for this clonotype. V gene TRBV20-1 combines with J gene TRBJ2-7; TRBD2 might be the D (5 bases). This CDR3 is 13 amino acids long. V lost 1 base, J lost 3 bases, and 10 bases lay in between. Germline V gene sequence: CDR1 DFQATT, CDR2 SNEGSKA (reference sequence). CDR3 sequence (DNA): TGCAGTGCTAGAGCCGGGAATCTCTACGAGCAGTACTTC. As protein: CSARAGNLYEQYF.

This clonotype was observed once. CDR3 amino acids: CASSREQRDNEQFF. CDR3 nucleotide sequence: TGTGCCAGTAGTAGAGAGCAGCGGGACAATGAGCAGTTCTTC. This chain links TRBV19 with TRBJ2-1; possibly TRBD2 for D (6 bases). V was cut by 4 bases and J by 5 bases, with 12 bases left in between. The CDR3 length is 14 residues. Germline V gene sequence: CDR1 LNHDA, CDR2 SQIVND (reference sequence).

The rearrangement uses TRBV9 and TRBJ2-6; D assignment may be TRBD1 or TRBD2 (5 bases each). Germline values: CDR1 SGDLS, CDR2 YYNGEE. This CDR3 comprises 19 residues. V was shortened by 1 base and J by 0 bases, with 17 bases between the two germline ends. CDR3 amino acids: CASSVRQRGTHSGANVLTF. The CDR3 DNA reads TGTGCCAGCAGCGTAAGGCAGAGAGGGACCCACTCTGGGGCCAACGTCCTGACTTTC.

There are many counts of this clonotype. The CDR3 sequence is CASSLDVGPEKLFF. The CDR3 bases are TGTGCCAGCAGTTTGGATGTAGGACCAGAAAAACTGTTTTTT. V usage is TRBV12-3 or TRBV12-4 and J usage is TRBJ1-4; unclear D gene. V gave up 3 bases and J gave up 8 bases, with 13 bases separating them. The CDR3 is 14 residues long.

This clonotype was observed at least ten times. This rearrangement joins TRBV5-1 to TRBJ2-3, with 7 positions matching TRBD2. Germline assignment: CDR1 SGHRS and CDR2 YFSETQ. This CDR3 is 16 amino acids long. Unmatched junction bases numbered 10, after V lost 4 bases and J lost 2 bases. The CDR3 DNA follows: TGCGCCAGCAGCATTTATAGCGGGCCCTTCACAGATACGCAGTATTTT. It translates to CASSIYSGPFTDTQYF.

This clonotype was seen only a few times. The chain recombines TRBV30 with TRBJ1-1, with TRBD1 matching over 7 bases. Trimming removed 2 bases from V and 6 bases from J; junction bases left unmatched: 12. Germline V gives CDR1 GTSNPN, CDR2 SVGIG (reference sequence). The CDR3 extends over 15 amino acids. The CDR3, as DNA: TGTGCCTGGAGTATGACAGGGTTTGGATTCGCTGAAGCTTTCTTT. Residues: CAWSMTGFGFAEAFF.

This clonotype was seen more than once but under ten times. CDR3 sequence reads: CASSSSTGATYEQYF. The DNA for the CDR3 is TGTGCCAGCTCATCCTCGACAGGTGCAACCTACGAGCAGTACTTC. This chain joins TRBV18 and TRBJ2-7; D might be TRBD1 (6 bases). The CDR3 has 15 amino acids. Trimming cost V 5 bases and J 2 bases, with 16 bases left between them. Germline assignment: CDR1 KGHSH and CDR2 LQKENI.

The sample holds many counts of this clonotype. For the CDR3, the DNA is TGTGCCAGCAGCTTAGGGCAGGGGTTCGAGCAGTACTTC. Translation gives CASSLGQGFEQYF. This rearrangement joins TRBV11-3 to TRBJ2-7, with TRBD1 as a possible D gene (6 bases). V was cut by 1 base and J by 6 bases, with 10 bases left in between. Germline CDR1 reads SGHNT; CDR2 reads YENEEA. This CDR3 has 13 amino acids.

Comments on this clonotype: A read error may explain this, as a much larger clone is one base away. CDR3 sequence: CASEKQGKSSYNEQFF. CDR3 sequence (DNA): TGTGCCAGCGAGAAACAGGGAAAAAGCTCCTACAATGAGCAGTTCTTC. The V call is TRBV12-3 or TRBV12-4, the J call TRBJ2-1; D may be TRBD1 (6 bases). V was cut by 8 bases and J by 0 bases, with 17 bases left in between. This CDR3 is built from 16 residues.

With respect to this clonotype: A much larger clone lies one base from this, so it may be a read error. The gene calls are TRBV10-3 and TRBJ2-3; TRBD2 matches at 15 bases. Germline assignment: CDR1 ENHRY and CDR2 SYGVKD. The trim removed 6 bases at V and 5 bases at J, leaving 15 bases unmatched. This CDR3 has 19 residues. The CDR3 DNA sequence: TGTGCCATCAGGGCAGGACTAGCGGGGGGGGCCCCCCGCAGAGATACGCAGTATTTT. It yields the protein CAIRAGLAGGAPRRDTQYF.

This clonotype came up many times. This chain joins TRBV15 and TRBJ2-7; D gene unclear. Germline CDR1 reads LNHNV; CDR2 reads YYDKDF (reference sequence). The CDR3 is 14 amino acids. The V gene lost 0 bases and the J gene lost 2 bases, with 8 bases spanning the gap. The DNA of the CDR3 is TGTGCCACCAGCAGAGATACAGAAGCCTACGAGCAGTACTTC. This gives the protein CATSRDTEAYEQYF.

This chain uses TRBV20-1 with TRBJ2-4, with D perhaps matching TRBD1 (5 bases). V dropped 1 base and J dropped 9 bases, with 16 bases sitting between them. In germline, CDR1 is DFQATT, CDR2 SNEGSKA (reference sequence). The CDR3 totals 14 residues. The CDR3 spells CSARVPTALLIQYF. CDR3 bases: TGCAGTGCTAGAGTTCCGACAGCGCTCCTCATTCAGTACTTC.

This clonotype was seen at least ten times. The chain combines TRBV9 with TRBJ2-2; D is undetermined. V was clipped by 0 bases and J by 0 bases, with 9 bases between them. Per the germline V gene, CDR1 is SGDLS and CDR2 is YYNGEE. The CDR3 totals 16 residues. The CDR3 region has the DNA TGTGCCAGCAGCGTAGGCCCAGGAACGAACACCGGGGAGCTGTTTTTT. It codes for CASSVGPGTNTGELFF.

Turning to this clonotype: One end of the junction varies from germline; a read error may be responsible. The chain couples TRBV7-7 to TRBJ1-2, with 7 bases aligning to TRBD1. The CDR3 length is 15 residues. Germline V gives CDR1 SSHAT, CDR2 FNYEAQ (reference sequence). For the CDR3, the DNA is TGTGCTAGCAGCTTACTCCAAGACAGGGAGAGTGGCTACACCTTC. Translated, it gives CASSLLQDRESGYTF.

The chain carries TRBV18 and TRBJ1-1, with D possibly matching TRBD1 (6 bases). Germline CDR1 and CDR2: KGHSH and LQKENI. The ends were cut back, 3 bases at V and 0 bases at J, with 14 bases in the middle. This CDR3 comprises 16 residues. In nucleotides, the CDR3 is TGTGCCAGCTCACCGGACAGTTCAGCTCTGAACACTGAAGCTTTCTTT. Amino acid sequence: CASSPDSSALNTEAFF. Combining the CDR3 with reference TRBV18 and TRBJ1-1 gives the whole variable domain NAGVMQNPRHLVRRRGQEARLRCSPMKGHSHVYWYRQLPEEGLKFMVYLQKENIIDESGMPKERFSAEFPKEGPSILRIQQVVRGDSAAYFCASSPDSSALNTEAFFGQGTRLTVV.

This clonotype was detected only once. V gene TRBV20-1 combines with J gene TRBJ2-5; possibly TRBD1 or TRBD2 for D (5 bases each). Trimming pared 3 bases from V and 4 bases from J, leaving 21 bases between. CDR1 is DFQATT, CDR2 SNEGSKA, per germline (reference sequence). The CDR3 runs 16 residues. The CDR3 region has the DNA TGCAGTGCTAGCGGGGACCGAACGGACGACCCAGAGACCCAGTACTTC. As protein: CSASGDRTDDPETQYF.

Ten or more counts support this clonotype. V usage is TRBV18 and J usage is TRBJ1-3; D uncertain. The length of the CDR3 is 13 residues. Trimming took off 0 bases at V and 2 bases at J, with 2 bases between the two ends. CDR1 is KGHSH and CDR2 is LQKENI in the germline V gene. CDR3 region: CASSPPTGNTIYF. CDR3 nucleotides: TGTGCCAGCTCACCACCGACTGGAAACACCATATATTTT.

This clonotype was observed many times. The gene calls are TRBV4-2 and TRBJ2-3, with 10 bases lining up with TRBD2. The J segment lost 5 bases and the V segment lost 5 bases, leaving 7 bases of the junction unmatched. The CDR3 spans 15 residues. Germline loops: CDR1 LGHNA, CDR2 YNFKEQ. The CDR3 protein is CASSFSGGKGDTQYF. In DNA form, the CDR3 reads TGTGCCAGCAGCTTTAGCGGGGGGAAAGGAGATACGCAGTATTTT.

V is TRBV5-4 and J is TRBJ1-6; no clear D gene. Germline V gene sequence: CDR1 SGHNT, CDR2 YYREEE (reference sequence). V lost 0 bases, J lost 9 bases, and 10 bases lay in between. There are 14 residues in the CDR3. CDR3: CASSLGGESSPLHF. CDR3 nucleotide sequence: TGTGCCAGCAGCTTGGGGGGTGAGAGTTCACCCCTCCACTTT.

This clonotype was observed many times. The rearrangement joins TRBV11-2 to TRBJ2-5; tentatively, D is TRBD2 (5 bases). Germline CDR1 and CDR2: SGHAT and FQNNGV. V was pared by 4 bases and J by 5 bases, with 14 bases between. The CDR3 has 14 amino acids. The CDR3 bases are TGTGCCAGCAGCTCACTAGACTTCGCCGAGACCCAGTACTTC. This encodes CASSSLDFAETQYF.

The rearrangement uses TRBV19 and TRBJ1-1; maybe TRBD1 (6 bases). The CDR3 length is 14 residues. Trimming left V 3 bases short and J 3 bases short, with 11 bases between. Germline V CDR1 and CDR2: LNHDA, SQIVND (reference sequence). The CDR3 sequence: CASSILGGHTEAFF. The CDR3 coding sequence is TGTGCCAGTAGTATCTTAGGGGGGCACACTGAAGCTTTCTTT.

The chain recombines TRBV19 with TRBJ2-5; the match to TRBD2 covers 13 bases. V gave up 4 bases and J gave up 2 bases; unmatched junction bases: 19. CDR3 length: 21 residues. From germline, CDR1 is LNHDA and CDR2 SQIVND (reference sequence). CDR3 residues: CASSRTSGRDGGRSEQETQYF. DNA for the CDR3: TGTGCCAGTAGTAGGACTAGCGGGAGAGATGGGGGTCGTAGCGAGCAAGAGACCCAGTACTTC.

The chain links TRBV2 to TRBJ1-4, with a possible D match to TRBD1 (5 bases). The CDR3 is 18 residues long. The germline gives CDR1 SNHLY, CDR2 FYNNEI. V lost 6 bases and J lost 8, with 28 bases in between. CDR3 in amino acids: CASRPWGGRIAGEEKLFF. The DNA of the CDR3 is TGTGCCAGCAGACCCTGGGGGGGTCGGATAGCAGGTGAAGAAAAACTGTTTTTT.

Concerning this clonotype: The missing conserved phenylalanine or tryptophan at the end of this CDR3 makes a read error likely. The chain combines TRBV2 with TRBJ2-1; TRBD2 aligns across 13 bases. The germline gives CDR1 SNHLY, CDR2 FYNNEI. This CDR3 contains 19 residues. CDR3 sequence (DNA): TGCGTGACTAGCGGGGGGACCCAGTCGAGGGGCGGGTCCTACAATGACCAGTTCCTC. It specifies CVTSGGTQSRGGSYNDQFL.